The next 30 T cell receptor beta chains were all read from a single sample in a study of cytomegalovirus exposure and HLA in healthy donors. 13 Jbeta primers and 60 Vbeta primers were used for the PCR. Sequencing was performed with immunoSEQ multiplex PCR; in TCRdb, only in-frame clones are kept and a portion is missing. The data show 100,000 to 150,000 clones, roughly 82% seen once. The sample was PBMCs. These receptors were obtained from a woman in her sixties in good health and CMV-seropositive.

This clone was recorded only once. The J gene is TRBJ1-5, the V gene TRBV30, with D perhaps matching TRBD1 (5 bases). CDR1 is GTSNPN, CDR2 SVGIG, per germline (reference sequence). This CDR3 is 17 amino acids long. V was pared by 1 base and J by 0 bases, with 16 bases between. CDR3 loop: CAWSADRRADSNQPQHF. In DNA form, the CDR3 reads TGTGCCTGGAGTGCCGACAGAAGAGCCGATAGCAATCAGCCCCAGCATTTT.

The chain combines TRBV19 with TRBJ2-1; 11 nucleotides match TRBD1. V gave up 2 bases and J gave up 9 bases; unmatched junction bases: 9. Per the germline V gene, CDR1 is LNHDA and CDR2 is SQIVND (reference sequence). CDR3 length: 16 amino acids. CDR3 in amino acids: CASSIHLGQGAGEQFF. As DNA, the CDR3 is TGTGCCAGTAGTATACACCTCGGACAGGGGGCGGGTGAGCAGTTCTTC.

The J gene is TRBJ2-7, the V gene TRBV6-1, with 9 bases fitting TRBD1. The V gene end was trimmed by 3 bases and the J gene end by 0 bases; junction bases not matched to a gene: 3. Germline V gene lookup returns CDR1 MNHNS and CDR2 SASEGT. CDR3 length: 15 amino acids. The CDR3 DNA follows: TGTGCCAGCAGTGAGGGACAGGGTAGCTCCTACGAGCAGTACTTC. This codes for CASSEGQGSSYEQYF.

The chain has TRBV25-1 and TRBJ2-1; possible D gene TRBD2, 6 bases. Germline values: CDR1 MGHDK, CDR2 SYGVNS. V lost 3 bases, J lost 4 bases, and 16 bases lay in between. The CDR3 sequence is 16 residues long. The CDR3 reads CASSEKGLSAYNEQFF. Here the CDR3 DNA reads TGTGCCAGCAGTGAGAAGGGACTGAGCGCGTACAATGAGCAGTTCTTC.

The CDR3 spells CASIRTAYNEQFF. The CDR3 bases are TGTGCCAGCATCAGGACAGCCTACAATGAGCAGTTCTTC. V and J are TRBV2 and TRBJ2-1, with D tentatively TRBD1 (6 bases). In germline, CDR1 is SNHLY, CDR2 FYNNEI. Between the trimmed V and J ends, which lost 7 bases and 2 bases, there was a span of 9 bases. This CDR3 region has 13 residues. Using reference TRBV2 and TRBJ2-1 for the parts outside the CDR3, the full variable domain is EPEVTQTPSHQVTQMGQEVILRCVPISNHLYFYWYRQILGQKVEFLVSFYNNEISEKSEIFDDQFSVERPDGSNFTLKIRSTKLEDSAMYFCASIRTAYNEQFFGPGTRLTVL.

The chain combines TRBV19 with TRBJ1-1; D perhaps matches TRBD1 (6 bases). V lost 5 bases to trimming and J lost 4 bases, with 20 bases between them. There are 16 residues in the CDR3. CDR1 and CDR2 from the germline V gene are LNHDA and SQIVND (reference sequence). For the CDR3, the DNA is TGTGCCAGTAGTTACCCTCCGGACAGAGGGAGCACTGAAGCTTTCTTT. Amino acid sequence: CASSYPPDRGSTEAFF. The full variable domain, completed using reference TRBV19 and TRBJ1-1, is DGGITQSPKYLFRKEGQNVTLSCEQNLNHDAMYWYRQDPGQGLRLIYYSQIVNDFQKGDIAEGYSVSREKKESFPLTVTSAQKNPTAFYLCASSYPPDRGSTEAFFGQGTRLTVV.

This clone was observed a few times. The chain recombines TRBV9 with TRBJ1-1, with D unresolved. V was clipped by 0 bases and J by 4 bases, with 7 bases between them. CDR1 is SGDLS and CDR2 is YYNGEE in the germline V gene. This CDR3 has 13 amino acids. For the CDR3, the DNA is TGTGCCAGCAGCGTAGGTGAGGCCACTGAAGCTTTCTTT. Translated, it gives CASSVGEATEAFF.

The J gene is TRBJ2-2, the V gene TRBV29-1, with D possibly TRBD2 on 7 matching bases. This CDR3 has 14 amino acids. V was trimmed by 5 bases and J by 2 bases, leaving 12 bases between them. Germline V gene lookup returns CDR1 SQVTM and CDR2 ANQGSEA. The CDR3 protein is CSVWGGLNTGELFF. CDR3 bases: TGCAGCGTTTGGGGGGGCCTAAACACCGGGGAGCTGTTTTTT.

This clone was observed once. The chain links TRBV21-1 to TRBJ2-3; TRBD2, the D gene given by the table, was not confirmed from the DNA. TRBV21-1 is noted as a pseudogene. The CDR3 is 16 amino acids. CDR3 DNA: TGTGCCAGCAGCCCCCAGTTCGAGCGTTGCACAGATACGCAGTATTTT. Translating gives CASSPQFERCTDTQYF.

Comment on this clone: Within the sample, other DNA sequences also encode this same CDR3. The gene calls are TRBV18 and TRBJ2-2; D may be TRBD2 (5 bases). V was cut by 1 base and J by 7 bases, with 10 bases left in between. The CDR3 contains 14 residues. Germline assignment: CDR1 KGHSH and CDR2 LQKENI. Written as DNA, the CDR3 is TGTGCCAGCTCACCACTTGCGGGCAACGGGGAGCTGTTTTTT. It translates to CASSPLAGNGELFF.

This rearrangement joins TRBV6-1 to TRBJ1-1, with 9 bases fitting TRBD1. The CDR3 length is 16 residues. The germline V gene encodes CDR1 MNHNS and CDR2 SASEGT. The trim removed 0 bases at V and 4 bases at J, leaving 6 bases unmatched. CDR3 amino acids: CASSEATTGGSTEAFF. CDR3 nucleotides: TGTGCCAGCAGTGAAGCCACTACAGGGGGCAGCACTGAAGCTTTCTTT.

By proportion, this clone is hyperexpanded. The chain couples TRBV6-5 to TRBJ2-7; possible D gene TRBD1, 6 bases. Trimming removed 4 bases at V and 7 bases at J, with 11 bases between. Germline V gene data show CDR1 as MNHEY and CDR2 as SVGAGI. The CDR3 has 12 amino acids. CDR3 nucleotide sequence: TGTGCCAGCAGTTCATTCAGGGGTGAGCAGTACTTC. It translates to CASSSFRGEQYF.

This chain uses TRBV28 with TRBJ1-1; a weak D match, TRBD1 (6 bases). V was trimmed by 6 bases and J by 0 bases, leaving 11 bases between them. The CDR3 runs to 14 residues. The germline V gene encodes CDR1 MDHEN and CDR2 SYDVKM. The CDR3, as DNA: TGTGCCAGCAGAGACGGACAGCTGAACACTGAAGCTTTCTTT. Amino acids: CASRDGQLNTEAFF.

This clone was observed once. The chain recombines TRBV4-1 with TRBJ1-2; D perhaps matches TRBD1 (5 bases). The CDR3 sequence is 14 residues long. Germline CDR1 and CDR2: MGHRA and YSYEKL. V lost 1 base, J lost 8 bases, and 14 bases lay in between. This CDR3 reads CASSQVVREGGYTF. The CDR3 DNA reads TGCGCCAGCAGCCAAGTTGTCAGGGAAGGAGGCTACACCTTC.

V usage is TRBV9 and J usage is TRBJ2-7, with D possibly TRBD2 on 6 matching bases. The CDR3 totals 15 residues. Germline V gene data show CDR1 as SGDLS and CDR2 as YYNGEE. V lost 1 base, J lost 3 bases, and 14 bases lay in between. The CDR3 nucleotides are TGTGCCAGCAGCGTAACCCCCGGCGGGAACTACGAGCAGTACTTC. Its translation: CASSVTPGGNYEQYF.

Note on this clone: Sequence at one end of the junction differs from germline and may be a read error. This chain uses TRBV7-8 with TRBJ2-2, with D perhaps TRBD2 (5 bases). Germline CDR1 reads SGHVS; CDR2 reads FQNEAQ. The CDR3 is 16 residues long. CDR3 loop: CASSPPSDLNTGELLF. CDR3 nucleotide sequence: TGTGCCAGCAGCCCCCCTTCCGACCTGAACACCGGGGAGCTGCTTTTT.

The chain is built from TRBV27 and TRBJ1-1; unclear D gene. Trimming removed 2 bases from V and 3 bases from J, with 10 bases in between. The CDR3 is made up of 14 amino acids. Germline CDR1 and CDR2: MNHEY and SMNVEV (reference sequence). CDR3 protein: CASSLIVAHTEAFF. The CDR3 DNA follows: TGTGCCAGCAGTTTAATTGTTGCGCACACTGAAGCTTTCTTT.

This sequence joins TRBV19 and TRBJ2-7, with D possibly matching TRBD1 (6 bases). Germline V lookup: CDR1 LNHDA, CDR2 SQIVND (reference sequence). V was clipped by 5 bases and J by 2 bases, with 13 bases between them. This CDR3 is 14 amino acids long. The CDR3 is CASSLGQPTYEQYF. For the CDR3, the DNA is TGTGCCAGTAGTTTAGGACAGCCGACCTACGAGCAGTACTTC.

This chain joins TRBV4-2 and TRBJ1-5; D call uncertain. The CDR3 has 14 residues. Trimming removed 4 bases from V and 7 bases from J, with 14 bases in between. Germline CDR1 is LGHNA and CDR2 is YNFKEQ. CDR3 amino acids: CASSRKRGDQPQHF. The DNA of the CDR3 is TGTGCCAGCAGCCGGAAACGAGGTGACCAGCCCCAGCATTTT.

This clone was observed a few times. The chain employs TRBV10-2 and TRBJ2-7; 8 bases map to TRBD1. V was clipped by 8 bases and J by 3 bases; unmatched bases: 0. The CDR3 has 11 residues. Germline CDR1 and CDR2: WSHSY and SAAADI. CDR3 bases: TGCGCCAGCGGACAGGGCTACGAGCAGTACTTC. Protein: CASGQGYEQYF.

The gene calls are TRBV19 and TRBJ2-3; no clear D. Germline V gene sequence: CDR1 LNHDA, CDR2 SQIVND (reference sequence). The CDR3 contains 15 residues. V was shortened by 3 bases and J by 0 bases, with 10 bases between the two germline ends. Here the CDR3 DNA reads TGTGCCAGTAGTATGGCGGCAGAGAGCACAGATACGCAGTATTTT. Protein: CASSMAAESTDTQYF.

The rearrangement joins TRBV19 to TRBJ1-6, with D possibly being TRBD1 (6 bases). This CDR3 is 17 amino acids long. Trimming removed 3 bases from V and 2 bases from J, with 14 bases in between. Germline assignment: CDR1 LNHDA and CDR2 SQIVND (reference sequence). Here the CDR3 DNA reads TGTGCCAGTAGTATGCACCGGGACATCGCCTATAATTCACCCCTCCACTTT. Its protein product is CASSMHRDIAYNSPLHF.

For this clone: The junction differs from germline at one of its ends, possibly a read error. The sample contains more than one DNA sequence encoding this CDR3. The chain couples TRBV6-5 to TRBJ2-2, with 7 bases lining up with TRBD2. Germline CDR1 reads MNHEY; CDR2 reads SVGAGI. The CDR3 totals 15 residues. CDR3 protein: CASSQRGGSSGELFF. In nucleotides, the CDR3 is TGTGCCAGCAGTCAGCGGGGAGGGTCGTCCGGAGAGCTGTTTTTT.

The gene calls are TRBV25-1 and TRBJ1-5, with TRBD1 as a possible D gene (5 bases). The CDR3 is 13 residues long. The germline V gene encodes CDR1 MGHDK and CDR2 SYGVNS. The ends were cut back, 1 base at V and 6 bases at J, with 7 bases in the middle. In DNA form, the CDR3 reads TGTGCCAGCAGTGAATCGGGGGTTCAGCCCCAGCATTTT. It codes for CASSESGVQPQHF. Drawing the rest from reference TRBV25-1 and TRBJ1-5, the complete variable domain is EADIYQTPRYLVIGTGKKITLECSQTMGHDKMYWYQQDPGMELHLIHYSYGVNSTEKGDLSSESTVSRIRTEHFPLTLESARPSHTSQYLCASSESGVQPQHFGDGTRLSIL.

The CDR3 DNA reads as TGTGCCAGCAGCTTAGGACTAGCGTTAACCTACGAGCAGTACTTC. Translation gives CASSLGLALTYEQYF. This sequence joins TRBV7-2 and TRBJ2-7; 8 bases map to TRBD2. The V segment lost 1 base and the J segment 2 bases; nucleotides outside the gene matches: 4. Germline-derived CDR1 and CDR2 are SGHTA and FQGNSA. This CDR3 comprises 15 residues.

The V call is TRBV7-8, the J call TRBJ1-4; 10 nucleotides align to TRBD1. Germline CDR1 and CDR2: SGHVS and FQNEAQ. The CDR3 covers 15 residues. Trimming cost V 2 bases and J 5 bases; bases outside gene matches: 2. CDR3 sequence reads: CASSLKGQGNEKLFF. The DNA of the CDR3 is TGTGCCAGCAGCTTAAAGGGACAGGGGAATGAAAAACTGTTTTTT.

The V and J genes are TRBV5-1 and TRBJ1-3; TRBD1 matches at 11 bases. V lost 4 bases and J lost 0; bases outside the gene matches: 6. Looked up from germline, CDR1 is SGHRS and CDR2 is YFSETQ. The CDR3 loop spans 17 amino acids. The chain's CDR3 is CASSHGQGAYSGNTIYF. The CDR3 nucleotides read TGCGCCAGCAGCCACGGACAGGGGGCCTACTCTGGAAACACCATATATTTT. Drawing the rest from reference TRBV5-1 and TRBJ1-3, the complete variable domain is KAGVTQTPRYLIKTRGQQVTLSCSPISGHRSVSWYQQTPGQGLQFLFEYFSETQRNKGNFPGRFSGRQFSNSRSEMNVSTLELGDSALYLCASSHGQGAYSGNTIYFGEGSWLTVV.

V gene TRBV7-2 combines with J gene TRBJ2-3; D is uncertain. Trimming stripped 0 bases from V and 2 bases from J, with 9 bases between. The germline V gene has CDR1 SGHTA and CDR2 FQGNSA. This CDR3 spans 15 amino acids. CDR3: CASSLAQANTDTQYF. CDR3 nucleotides: TGTGCCAGCAGCTTAGCGCAGGCGAACACAGATACGCAGTATTTT. The full variable domain, completed using reference TRBV7-2 and TRBJ2-3, is GAGVSQSPSNKVTEKGKDVELRCDPISGHTALYWYRQSLGQGLEFLIYFQGNSAPDKSGLPSDRFSAERTGGSVSTLTIQRTQQEDSAVYLCASSLAQANTDTQYFGPGTRLTVL.

This chain connects TRBV11-2 to TRBJ1-3, with 8 bases lining up with TRBD1. Per the germline V gene, CDR1 is SGHAT and CDR2 is FQNNGV. J lost 0 bases, V lost 5 bases, and 9 bases had no gene match. CDR3 length equals 17 residues. The CDR3 DNA reads as TGTGCCAGCAGCCTCCGGGACAGGTTTTTCTCTGGAAACACCATATATTTT. This encodes CASSLRDRFFSGNTIYF.

The V call is TRBV27, the J call TRBJ2-3; D is perhaps TRBD2 (6 bases). V lost 7 bases and J lost 4, with 18 bases in between. The V gene's germline CDR1 is MNHEY and CDR2 SMNVEV (reference sequence). This CDR3 region has 15 residues. CDR3 loop: CASNQEGQGSDTQYF. The CDR3 DNA reads as TGTGCCAGCAATCAGGAGGGCCAGGGTTCAGATACGCAGTATTTT.